What follows are 15 T cell receptor beta chains derived from one specimen sequenced in a study of vaccination effects on CD4 cells after COVID-19. After around nine days in culture, the CD4+ T cells were isolated. Two doses of either BNT162b2 or mRNA-1273 were given to each participant. Assay used: immunoSEQ multiplex PCR; TCRdb lists only in-frame clones, some missing. The sample carries tens of thousands of clones, over 70% recorded once. These receptors have no known antigen. The starting material was CD4+ T cells from PBMCs cultured without peptide, obtained after COVID-19 vaccination. These receptor sequences come from a human donor who received a COVID-19 vaccine.

The chain carries TRBV6-6 and TRBJ2-2; the D is unclear. This CDR3 contains 14 residues. In germline, CDR1 is MNHNY, CDR2 SVGAGI (reference sequence). Trimming cost V 7 bases and J 4 bases, with 13 bases left between them. CDR3 loop: CASTAGSSTGELFF. The CDR3 DNA reads TGTGCCAGCACCGCAGGCTCAAGCACCGGGGAGCTGTTTTTT.

The V and J genes are TRBV5-1 and TRBJ1-1, with TRBD1 identical over 10 bases. CDR1 and CDR2 (germline): SGHRS, YFSETQ. V trimming: 4 bases; J trimming: 7 bases; junction bases outside the gene matches: 7. The CDR3 consists of 14 residues. The CDR3 is CASSVDRGHLEAFF. CDR3 sequence (DNA): TGCGCCAGCAGCGTAGACAGGGGGCACCTTGAAGCTTTCTTT.

The rearrangement joins TRBV27 to TRBJ1-5; D is undetermined. The germline V and J ends were trimmed by 1 base and 4 bases, with 11 bases remaining between them. Germline CDR1 is MNHEY and CDR2 is SMNVEV (reference sequence). The CDR3 extends over 15 amino acids. The CDR3 sequence: CASSLYVGGNQPQHF. The CDR3 DNA is TGTGCCAGCAGTTTATATGTGGGAGGGAATCAGCCCCAGCATTTT.

This sequence joins TRBV28 and TRBJ1-2; TRBD1 matches 7 bases. Germline assignment: CDR1 MDHEN and CDR2 SYDVKM. The CDR3 is made up of 13 amino acids. J gave up 4 bases and V 5 bases, and 4 bases lay outside the gene matches. CDR3 sequence: CASSAGTVYGYTF. DNA for the CDR3: TGTGCCAGCAGTGCTGGGACAGTCTATGGCTACACCTTC.

This clone was recorded a few times. The V gene is TRBV25-1, the J gene TRBJ1-3; TRBD1 is a possible D gene (6 bases). V lost 5 bases and J lost 0, with 11 bases in between. The CDR3 runs 15 residues. CDR1 and CDR2 (germline): MGHDK, SYGVNS. In DNA form, the CDR3 reads TGTGCCAGCAGTCTCGGGGGCCTCTCTGGAAACACCATATATTTT. Its protein product is CASSLGGLSGNTIYF.

The rearrangement links TRBV7-3 to TRBJ2-1, with D possibly being TRBD2 (7 bases). This CDR3 comprises 16 residues. Germline V lookup: CDR1 SGHTA, CDR2 FQGTGA. V was shortened by 1 base and J by 7 bases, with 17 bases between the two germline ends. CDR3 nucleotides: TGTGCCAGCAGCTTAAAAGGGGGGGCTGGTTGGAATGAGCAGTTCTTC. It yields the protein CASSLKGGAGWNEQFF.

This clone was counted a single time. The V and J genes are TRBV19 and TRBJ1-2; D might be TRBD1 (5 bases). Germline V gene data show CDR1 as LNHDA and CDR2 as SQIVND (reference sequence). The CDR3 sequence is 14 residues long. V dropped 1 base and J dropped 4 bases, with 10 bases sitting between them. In nucleotides, the CDR3 is TGTGCCAGTAGTATAGGGGCAGGGACCTATGGCTACACCTTC. Translated, it gives CASSIGAGTYGYTF.

V and J are TRBV5-6 and TRBJ2-3, with TRBD2 as a possible D gene (5 bases). Germline loops: CDR1 SGHDT, CDR2 YYEEEE. This CDR3 contains 16 residues. V gave up 4 bases and J gave up 3 bases, with 18 bases separating them. The CDR3 DNA is TGTGCCAGCAGCCGCCGGACTGGAACGAAAACAGATACGCAGTATTTT. As protein: CASSRRTGTKTDTQYF.

The CDR3 DNA follows: TGTGCCAGCAGCTTTGGACAGTCCACCGGGGAGCTGTTTTTT. Protein sequence: CASSFGQSTGELFF. The rearrangement joins TRBV11-3 to TRBJ2-2; D might be TRBD1 (6 bases). The V end was cut by 3 bases, the J end by 4 bases, with 9 bases between. This CDR3 is built from 14 residues. Germline values: CDR1 SGHNT, CDR2 YENEEA.

This chain uses TRBV7-3 with TRBJ2-2; D is unresolved. The germline CDR1 and CDR2 sequences are SGHTA and FQGTGA. V was clipped by 5 bases and J by 3 bases, with 10 bases between them. The CDR3 sequence is 14 residues long. CDR3 DNA sequence: TGTGCCAGCAGCCCAACACCTTACACCGGGGAGCTGTTTTTT. The encoded protein is CASSPTPYTGELFF.

This sequence joins TRBV27 and TRBJ2-3, with 10 bases identical to TRBD2. The V segment lost 0 bases and the J segment 5 bases; nucleotides outside the gene matches: 5. This CDR3 has 16 amino acids. In germline, CDR1 is MNHEY, CDR2 SMNVEV (reference sequence). The CDR3 DNA follows: TGTGCCAGCAGTTTATCGAGCGGGGGGGCTGAAGATACGCAGTATTTT. Encoded protein: CASSLSSGGAEDTQYF.

The genes are TRBV24-1 and TRBJ2-5; perhaps TRBD1 as D (5 bases). The germline V and J ends were trimmed by 3 bases and 5 bases, with 12 bases remaining between them. This CDR3 region has 14 residues. Germline V lookup: CDR1 KGHDR, CDR2 SFDVKD. The CDR3 region is CATSDGRATETQYF. In DNA form, the CDR3 reads TGTGCCACCAGTGATGGCAGGGCAACGGAGACCCAGTACTTC.

This chain joins TRBV19 and TRBJ2-5; D call uncertain. V was clipped by 5 bases and J by 3 bases, with 13 bases between them. The CDR3 loop spans 14 amino acids. From germline, CDR1 is LNHDA and CDR2 SQIVND (reference sequence). This chain's CDR3 is CASSPIAAKETQYF. The CDR3 nucleotides are TGTGCCAGTAGTCCAATTGCCGCTAAAGAGACCCAGTACTTC.

DNA of the CDR3: TGTGCCAGCAGTTACCCCCTTGGGCTGTCGCTCGATGAGCAGTTCTTC. Its protein product is CASSYPLGLSLDEQFF. The chain carries TRBV6-2 or TRBV6-3 and TRBJ2-1; no clear D. The CDR3 totals 16 residues. Trimming pared 2 bases from V and 8 bases from J, leaving 19 bases between. Looked up from germline, CDR1 is MNHEY and CDR2 is SVGEGT.

The V gene is TRBV18, the J gene TRBJ2-7, with 11 bases fitting TRBD1. Looked up from germline, CDR1 is KGHSH and CDR2 is LQKENI. V trimming: 2 bases; J trimming: 6 bases; junction bases outside the gene matches: 0. This CDR3 spans 13 amino acids. Written as DNA, the CDR3 is TGTGCCAGCTCACCAGGGACAGGGGGCGAGCAGTACGTC. Translation gives CASSPGTGGEQYV.